The next 24 T cell receptor beta chains were all read from a single sample in a study of sequential checkpoint blockade in melanoma. Treatment: randomized to nivolumab then ipilimumab (arm A) or the reverse (arm B). Clones were sequenced by immunoSEQ multiplex PCR, and TCRdb holds only the in-frame ones, with some missing. In the table there are 15,000 or so clones, around two thirds of which are singletons. The source material was CD8+ T cells sorted from blood (inferred from file names), sampled from a patient given nivolumab and ipilimumab in sequence. These receptors were taken from a human donor with melanoma.

The chain uses TRBV11-2 and TRBJ2-1; 7 bases are a match to TRBD1. In germline, CDR1 is SGHAT, CDR2 FQNNGV. With V trimmed by 0 bases and J by 6 bases, 2 bases remained unmatched. The CDR3 extends over 14 amino acids. The CDR3 DNA reads TGTGCCAGCAGCTTAGATCCAGGGGGCAATGAGCAGTTCTTC. It is translated as CASSLDPGGNEQFF.

This chain connects TRBV7-9 to TRBJ2-7; D may be TRBD1 (5 bases). Germline V gene sequence: CDR1 SEHNR, CDR2 FQNEAQ (reference sequence). Trimming removed 1 base from V and 6 bases from J, with 7 bases in between. This CDR3 comprises 12 residues. The CDR3 sequence: CASSLVRGEQYV. In DNA form, the CDR3 reads TGTGCCAGCAGCTTAGTAAGGGGCGAGCAGTACGTC.

The CDR3 nucleotides read TGCGCCAGCAGCTCCACTAAGACTAGCGGGGGCCTCACAGATACGCAGTATTTT. The encoded protein is CASSSTKTSGGLTDTQYF. This rearrangement joins TRBV5-1 to TRBJ2-3, with 12 bases that match TRBD2. This CDR3 is 18 amino acids long. The V gene end was trimmed by 3 bases and the J gene end by 2 bases; junction bases not matched to a gene: 10. The germline V gene encodes CDR1 SGHRS and CDR2 YFSETQ.

This chain joins TRBV11-2 and TRBJ1-5, with unresolved D. The V gene lost 4 bases and the J gene lost 6 bases, with 10 bases spanning the gap. Germline CDR1 and CDR2: SGHAT and FQNNGV. The CDR3 contains 13 residues. CDR3 residues: CASSSGLGQPQHF. CDR3 coding DNA: TGTGCCAGCAGCTCGGGATTGGGTCAGCCCCAGCATTTT.

This chain links TRBV7-7 with TRBJ2-2; unclear D gene. Germline V lookup: CDR1 SSHAT, CDR2 FNYEAQ (reference sequence). V lost 5 bases to trimming and J lost 6 bases, with 13 bases between them. This CDR3 spans 14 amino acids. CDR3 DNA: TGTGCCAGCAGCCCAAGGCCAGGCTCCGGGGAGCTGTTTTTT. Encoded protein: CASSPRPGSGELFF.

The chain joins TRBV4-3 to TRBJ2-5; 9 bases align to TRBD1. The better agreement between TRBJ2-7 and the DNA end casts doubt on the J call. CDR1 LGHNA and CDR2 YSLEER come from the germline V gene. The CDR3 consists of 15 residues. CDR3 nucleotide sequence: TGCGCCAGCAGCCAAACAGGGGGCAGCAGCTACGAGCAGTACTTC. It encodes CASSQTGGSSYEQYF.

The rearrangement links TRBV2 to TRBJ2-5; D may be TRBD2 (5 bases). Germline values: CDR1 SNHLY, CDR2 FYNNEI. The CDR3 consists of 12 residues. With 7 bases removed from V and 5 bases from J, the gap between germline ends came to 11 bases. CDR3 loop: CASNEIAETQYF. The CDR3 DNA is TGTGCCAGCAATGAGATAGCGGAGACCCAGTACTTC.

This chain links TRBV5-1 with TRBJ1-1; D may be TRBD1 (5 bases). The CDR3 is 15 residues long. With 0 bases removed from V and 3 bases from J, the gap between germline ends came to 12 bases. Germline CDR1 is SGHRS and CDR2 is YFSETQ. The CDR3 nucleotides are TGCGCCAGCAGCTTGGCCGGGGGGACTCACACTGAAGCTTTCTTT. Encoded protein: CASSLAGGTHTEAFF.

V gene TRBV7-2 combines with J gene TRBJ1-4; TRBD1 might be the D (6 bases). CDR3 length equals 14 residues. Germline CDR1 is SGHTA and CDR2 is FQGNSA. Trimming removed 2 bases from V and 7 bases from J, with 11 bases in between. For the CDR3, the DNA is TGTGCCAGCAGCTTAAGGGGGTATAGTGAAAAACTGTTTTTT. Its protein product is CASSLRGYSEKLFF.

The chain employs TRBV2 and TRBJ2-7; TRBD1 might be the D (6 bases). The V gene's germline CDR1 is SNHLY and CDR2 FYNNEI. V was pared by 3 bases and J by 1 base, with 22 bases between. The CDR3 loop spans 18 amino acids. This chain's CDR3 is CASSDPHATGKGSYEQYF. The CDR3 coding sequence is TGTGCCAGCAGTGACCCACACGCCACAGGGAAAGGTTCCTACGAGCAGTACTTC. Full variable domain (outside the CDR3, taken from reference TRBV2 and TRBJ2-7): EPEVTQTPSHQVTQMGQEVILRCVPISNHLYFYWYRQILGQKVEFLVSFYNNEISEKSEIFDDQFSVERPDGSNFTLKIRSTKLEDSAMYFCASSDPHATGKGSYEQYFGPGTRLTVT.

This chain links TRBV4-3 with TRBJ1-2, with D unresolved. The CDR3 is 15 residues long. Germline assignment: CDR1 LGHNA and CDR2 YSLEER. The V and J ends lost 0 bases and 8 bases respectively, with 16 bases between them. CDR3 amino acids: CASSQEIMFGWGYTF. CDR3 nucleotide sequence: TGCGCCAGCAGCCAAGAAATCATGTTCGGGTGGGGCTACACCTTC.

V is TRBV27 and J is TRBJ1-1; D perhaps matches TRBD1 (5 bases). The CDR3 loop spans 14 amino acids. CDR1 and CDR2 from the germline V gene are MNHEY and SMNVEV (reference sequence). Trimming took off 2 bases at V and 4 bases at J, with 11 bases between the two ends. CDR3 nucleotides: TGTGCCAGCAGTTTAAGGTCGGGGGGCACTGAAGCTTTCTTT. As protein: CASSLRSGGTEAFF.

This clone is a singleton in its sample. The chain recombines TRBV29-1 with TRBJ2-1; tentative D call: TRBD1 (6 bases). V shed 5 bases and J shed 8 bases, with 13 bases lying between them. In germline, CDR1 is SQVTM, CDR2 ANQGSEA. The CDR3 has 12 amino acids. DNA of the CDR3: TGCAGCGTTCCCTACAGGGTCGATGAGCAGTTCTTC. Translation gives CSVPYRVDEQFF.

The chain combines TRBV7-6 with TRBJ2-7; the D gene is possibly TRBD1 (6 bases). The ends were cut back, 3 bases at V and 5 bases at J, with 14 bases in the middle. The CDR3 is 14 residues long. CDR1 and CDR2 from the germline V gene are SGHVS and FNYEAQ. Written as DNA, the CDR3 is TGTGCCAGCAGCTTGGGGGCAGGAGGAAACGAGCAGTACTTC. Its translation: CASSLGAGGNEQYF.

This clone came up a few times. The chain has TRBV5-6 and TRBJ2-7, with 7 bases fitting TRBD2. Germline V gene lookup returns CDR1 SGHDT and CDR2 YYEEEE. V was pared by 5 bases and J by 1 base, with 6 bases of the junction left unmatched. The CDR3 runs 14 residues. The CDR3 here is CASRTRGGSYEQYF. CDR3 sequence (DNA): TGTGCCAGCAGAACCCGGGGAGGGTCCTACGAGCAGTACTTC.

The genes are TRBV6-5 and TRBJ2-7; the D is unclear. Deletions cut 5 bases from V and 6 bases from J, with 11 bases between. The CDR3 totals 12 residues. Germline V gene sequence: CDR1 MNHEY, CDR2 SVGAGI. The CDR3 reads CASSELSPEQYF. The CDR3, as DNA: TGTGCCAGCAGTGAGCTTTCCCCCGAGCAGTACTTC.

The chain employs TRBV6-5 and TRBJ2-7, with 7 bases fitting TRBD1. The germline V gene encodes CDR1 MNHEY and CDR2 SVGAGI. The junction had 7 bases not matched to a gene; V was cut back by 5 bases and J by 0 bases. The CDR3 length is 15 residues. CDR3 nucleotides: TGTGCCAGCAGTCCACTCTGGGACAGCTCCTACGAGCAGTACTTC. Translating gives CASSPLWDSSYEQYF.

In DNA form, the CDR3 reads TGTGCCAGCAGTTTTAGCGTTAACCAAGAGACCCAGTACTTC. It specifies CASSFSVNQETQYF. V and J are TRBV27 and TRBJ2-5; a weak D match, TRBD2 (5 bases). Trimming took off 3 bases at V and 0 bases at J, with 8 bases between the two ends. Germline-derived CDR1 and CDR2 are MNHEY and SMNVEV (reference sequence). There are 14 residues in the CDR3.

This chain uses TRBV9 with TRBJ2-7, with 7 bases aligning to TRBD1. The germline gives CDR1 SGDLS, CDR2 YYNGEE. V shed 0 bases, J shed 3 bases, and the junction held 6 bases outside the gene matches. The CDR3 loop spans 15 amino acids. CDR3 in DNA: TGTGCCAGCAGCGTAGGGGACAGCCACGTCTACGAGCAGTACTTC. As protein: CASSVGDSHVYEQYF.

The V call is TRBV4-3, the J call TRBJ2-3; D is unclear. Between the trimmed V and J ends, which lost 0 bases and 3 bases, there was a span of 7 bases. CDR3 length equals 14 residues. Germline lookup yields CDR1 LGHNA and CDR2 YSLEER. DNA of the CDR3: TGCGCCAGCAGCCAAGATCGGTCAACAGATACGCAGTATTTT. Its protein product is CASSQDRSTDTQYF.

This clone has only one observation. The chain is built from TRBV2 and TRBJ2-3, with no clear D. CDR3 size: 11 residues. CDR1 SNHLY and CDR2 FYNNEI come from the germline V gene. Deletions cut 8 bases from V and 4 bases from J, with 7 bases between. CDR3 loop: CASRGADTQYF. CDR3 in DNA: TGTGCCAGCCGCGGCGCAGATACGCAGTATTTT.

This clone was seen only a few times. V and J are TRBV14 and TRBJ1-2, with TRBD1 matching over 7 bases. CDR3 length: 14 residues. CDR1 and CDR2 (germline): SGHDN, FVKESK. V lost 3 bases and J lost 8; bases outside the gene matches: 9. The CDR3 region has the DNA TGTGCCAGCAGCCAGACAGGGATGGTTCGGGGCTACACCTTC. This sequence encodes CASSQTGMVRGYTF.

This clone showed up just a few times. V and J are TRBV6-6 and TRBJ2-1; the D gene is possibly TRBD1 (6 bases). The CDR3 sequence is 14 residues long. Germline CDR1 MNHNY, CDR2 SVGAGI (reference sequence). Trimming took off 5 bases at V and 7 bases at J, with 15 bases between the two ends. The CDR3 region is CASSPTGPWNEQFF. Written as DNA, the CDR3 is TGTGCCAGCAGTCCGACAGGCCCATGGAATGAGCAGTTCTTC.

CDR3 DNA sequence: TGTGCCAGCAGCTTCGCAGGGGGCGCAGAGACCCAGTACTTC. The encoded protein is CASSFAGGAETQYF. The genes are TRBV5-4 and TRBJ2-5; TRBD1 agrees at 8 bases. Germline V gives CDR1 SGHNT, CDR2 YYREEE (reference sequence). V was clipped by 2 bases and J by 4 bases; unmatched bases: 4. The CDR3 length is 14 residues.